This TCR beta chain came from a study of shared clonotypes between healthy human individuals. Clones were read by immunoSEQ multiplex PCR, and TCRdb kept only the in-frame ones, dropping some. The sample has 170,000 or so clones, approximately 61% seen once. Broader study findings: Clonotypes which were not shared had lower generation probabilities than clonotypes that all four donors shared. Some naive CD4 clonotypes, 5% to 5.5%, turned up in common across a few donors.

Concerning this clone: Its antigen is unidentified.

The specimen was memory CD4+ T cells sorted from blood. Documented subset: CD45RA-negative fraction. The TCR comes from a man aged 30 to 45 in good health.

CDR3 DNA: TGTGCCAGCAGTGAACTCGGACAGGGGAGTTACAATGAGCAGTTCTTC. Amino acids: CASSELGQGSYNEQFF. V and J are TRBV25-1 and TRBJ2-1; 9 bases agree with TRBD1. The CDR3 has 16 residues. Germline values: CDR1 MGHDK, CDR2 SYGVNS. J was trimmed by 4 bases and V by 2 bases; bases with no gene match: 6.